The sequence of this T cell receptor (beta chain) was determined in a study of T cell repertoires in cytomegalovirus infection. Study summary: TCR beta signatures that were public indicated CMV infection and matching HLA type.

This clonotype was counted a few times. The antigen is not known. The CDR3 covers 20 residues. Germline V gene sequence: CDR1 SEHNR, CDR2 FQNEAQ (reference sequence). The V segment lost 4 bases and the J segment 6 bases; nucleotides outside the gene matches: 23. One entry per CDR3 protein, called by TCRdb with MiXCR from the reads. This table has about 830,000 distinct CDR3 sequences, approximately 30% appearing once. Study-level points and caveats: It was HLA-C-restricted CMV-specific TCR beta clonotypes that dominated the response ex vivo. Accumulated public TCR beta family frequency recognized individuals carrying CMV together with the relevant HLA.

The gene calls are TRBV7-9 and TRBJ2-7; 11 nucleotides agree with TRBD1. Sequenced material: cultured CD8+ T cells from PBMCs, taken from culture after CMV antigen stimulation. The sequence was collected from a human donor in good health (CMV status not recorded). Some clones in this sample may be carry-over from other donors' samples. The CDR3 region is CASSSPRDFSPGQGVSEQYF. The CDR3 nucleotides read TGTGCCAGCAGCTCACCGAGGGATTTTAGTCCGGGACAGGGGGTAAGCGAGCAGTACTTC.